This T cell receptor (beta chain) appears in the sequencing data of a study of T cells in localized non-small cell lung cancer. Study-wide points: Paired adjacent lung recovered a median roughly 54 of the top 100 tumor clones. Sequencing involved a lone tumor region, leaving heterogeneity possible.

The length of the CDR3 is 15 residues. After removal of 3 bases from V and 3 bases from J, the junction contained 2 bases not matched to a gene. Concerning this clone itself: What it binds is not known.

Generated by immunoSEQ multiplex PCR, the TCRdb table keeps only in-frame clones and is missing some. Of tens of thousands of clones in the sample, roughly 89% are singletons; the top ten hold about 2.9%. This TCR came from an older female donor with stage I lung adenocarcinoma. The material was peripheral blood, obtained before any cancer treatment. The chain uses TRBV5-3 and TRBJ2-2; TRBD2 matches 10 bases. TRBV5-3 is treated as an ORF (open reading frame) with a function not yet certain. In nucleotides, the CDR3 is TGTGCCAGAAGCTCTAGCGGGAGAGACACCGGGGAGCTGTTTTTT. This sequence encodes CARSSSGRDTGELFF.